This T cell receptor beta chain was obtained from a study of blood T cell repertoires in COVID-19. Study summary: Both acute and convalescent COVID-19 samples were obtained from the United States, Italy and Spain. PBMCs, B-cell-depleted T cells, or T cells provided the cDNA or gDNA that made up the material.

From germline, CDR1 is SGHAT and CDR2 FQDESV (reference sequence). The CDR3 is 13 amino acids. With V trimmed by 5 bases and J by 5 bases, 3 bases remained unmatched. This clone has just one count. A read error is possible here, since a much larger clone lies one base away. Per the original methods: The authors estimated nucleated cell counts from reference gene primer amplification. TCRdb's copy holds only in-frame clones and misses some; the assay was immunoSEQ multiplex PCR. The DNA was the basis for D and trimming; V, J and clone size are from that table. The sample has roughly 200,000 clones, around four fifths seen once.

This receptor was obtained from a human donor in a cohort sampled during active COVID-19. Sequencing was performed on peripheral blood. The rearrangement joins TRBV11-1 to TRBJ2-1; 7 bases align to TRBD1. DNA for the CDR3: TGTGCCAGCAGCCGGGACAGAAACAATGAGCAGTTCTTC. Its protein is CASSRDRNNEQFF.